A single sample gave rise to the 10 T cell receptor beta chains below, sequenced in a study of T cells in Graves' hyperthyroidism and ophthalmopathy. Amplification targeted TCR beta CDR3 regions from RNA transcripts. The primer set for the first-round RT-PCR of the TCR CDR3 was HTBI. TCRdb analysed the multiplex PCR reads with MiXCR anew, one entry per CDR3 protein. The table has 300,000 to 500,000 distinct CDR3 sequences, under 15% seen once. Input material: blood. The receptors originated from a young woman with Graves' hyperthyroidism.

This clonotype was found many times. The chain is built from TRBV30 and TRBJ2-7, with D unclear. Trimming left V 2 bases short and J 3 bases short, with 11 bases between. Germline V gene data show CDR1 as GTSNPN and CDR2 as SVGIG (reference sequence). The CDR3 is made up of 13 amino acids. The CDR3 protein is CAWSLPVGYEQYF. In DNA form, the CDR3 reads TGTGCCTGGAGTCTCCCGGTCGGCTACGAGCAGTACTTC.

This chain uses TRBV15 with TRBJ1-1; maybe TRBD1 (6 bases). The germline V and J ends were trimmed by 9 bases and 2 bases, with 13 bases remaining between them. Germline V gives CDR1 LNHNV, CDR2 YYDKDF (reference sequence). The CDR3 sequence is 13 residues long. This chain's CDR3 is CATMDRLNTEAFF. For the CDR3, the DNA is TGTGCCACGATGGACAGACTAAACACTGAAGCTTTCTTT.

This clonotype showed up many times. The V call is TRBV7-2, the J call TRBJ2-5, with D perhaps matching TRBD1 (5 bases). V lost 5 bases and J lost 2, with 15 bases in between. From germline, CDR1 is SGHTA and CDR2 FQGNSA. The CDR3 covers 15 residues. The CDR3 DNA is TGTGCCAGCAGCCCTATGGGGCGGTATCAAGAGACCCAGTACTTC. It specifies CASSPMGRYQETQYF. Together with reference TRBV7-2 and TRBJ2-5, the CDR3 gives the full variable domain: GAGVSQSPSNKVTEKGKDVELRCDPISGHTALYWYRQSLGQGLEFLIYFQGNSAPDKSGLPSDRFSAERTGGSVSTLTIQRTQQEDSAVYLCASSPMGRYQETQYFGPGTRLLVL.

A remark on this clonotype: With a much larger clone just one base away, this may be a read error. J is TRBJ2-2 and V is TRBV20-1; D remains ambiguous. In germline, CDR1 is DFQATT, CDR2 SNEGSKA (reference sequence). The V and J ends lost 6 bases and 3 bases respectively, with 17 bases between them. The CDR3 is 15 amino acids. The CDR3 is CSAGFGLSDTGELFF. CDR3 DNA: TGCAGTGCCGGATTCGGGCTGAGCGACACCGGGGAGCTGTTTTTT.

This clonotype came up a few times. Likely a read error: the CDR3 ends without its conserved phenylalanine or tryptophan. The chain carries TRBV30 and TRBJ2-3, with D unclear. Trimming removed 0 bases at V and 0 bases at J, with 7 bases between. CDR1 and CDR2 from the germline V gene are GTSNPN and SVGIG (reference sequence). The CDR3 has 14 amino acids. The CDR3 is CAWSVVGSTDTQYL. The CDR3 nucleotides are TGTGCCTGGAGTGTGGTGGGGAGCACAGATACGCAGTATCTT.

Many counts were recorded for this clonotype. CDR3 coding DNA: TGTGCCAGCAGCTTAATGGCGGGAGGTGAGGAGACCCAGTACTTC. It codes for CASSLMAGGEETQYF. V is TRBV7-8 and J is TRBJ2-5, with 8 bases identical to TRBD2. The CDR3 sequence is 15 residues long. After removal of 2 bases from V and 5 bases from J, the junction contained 7 bases not matched to a gene. CDR1 is SGHVS, CDR2 FQNEAQ, per germline.

The chain uses TRBV7-9 and TRBJ2-5; D remains unclear. The CDR3 contains 15 residues. The germline CDR1 and CDR2 sequences are SEHNR and FQNEAQ (reference sequence). V was shortened by 1 base and J by 5 bases, with 14 bases between the two germline ends. The CDR3 nucleotides are TGTGCCAGCAGCTTAGTTACAAGGGCCGGGGAGACCCAGTACTTC. Its translation is CASSLVTRAGETQYF.

This clonotype was detected many times. The V and J genes are TRBV2 and TRBJ2-1; 8 bases match TRBD2. The CDR3 contains 15 residues. Losses at the gene ends were 6 bases for V and 4 bases for J; bases not matched to a gene: 8. Germline V lookup: CDR1 SNHLY, CDR2 FYNNEI. This CDR3 reads CASREVLAGYNEQFF. CDR3 in DNA: TGTGCCAGCAGGGAGGTGTTAGCGGGGTACAATGAGCAGTTCTTC.

The gene calls are TRBV28 and TRBJ2-1, with D tentatively TRBD1 (5 bases). The germline V gene encodes CDR1 MDHEN and CDR2 SYDVKM. The CDR3 totals 13 residues. Trimming removed 6 bases from V and 7 bases from J, with 13 bases in between. The CDR3 protein is CASSQGPWNEQFF. For the CDR3, the DNA is TGTGCCAGCAGCCAGGGCCCTTGGAATGAGCAGTTCTTC.

This clonotype was detected only once. A much larger clonotype is one base distant, so this may be a read error. The chain is built from TRBV30 and TRBJ2-7; no clear D gene. The ends were cut back, 4 bases at V and 0 bases at J, with 10 bases in the middle. The CDR3 has 13 amino acids. CDR1 and CDR2 (germline): GTSNPN, SVGIG (reference sequence). The CDR3 is CAWMDRCSYEQYF. In DNA, the CDR3 is TGTGCCTGGATGGATCGGTGCTCCTACGAGCAGTACTTC.